This note documents a single T cell receptor (beta chain) sequence. Germline V lookup: CDR1 SGHRS, CDR2 YFSETQ. The ends were cut back, 0 bases at V and 3 bases at J, with 6 bases in the middle. The CDR3 is made up of 13 amino acids. Profiling relied on immunoSEQ multiplex PCR, and the TCRdb table lists in-frame clones only, not all of them. The sample has 25,000 to 30,000 clones, around 83% seen once. These data originate in a study of graft-versus-host responses after intestinal transplantation. The wider study: Uniformly, recipients were administered anti-thymocyte globulin induction with subsequent tacrolimus and steroids for about 3 years.

Graft material was processed, releasing intraepithelial and lamina propria lymphocytes. The source is a human patient who received an intestinal transplant, so some T cells may come from the graft donor. The sample was ileum tissue, taken 98 days after intestinal transplantation. This chain links TRBV5-1 with TRBJ1-1; the D gene is possibly TRBD1 (5 bases). CDR3 in amino acids: CASSLVGDTEAFF. CDR3 sequence (DNA): TGCGCCAGCAGCTTGGTAGGGGACACTGAAGCTTTCTTT. Supplemented by reference TRBV5-1 and TRBJ1-1, the full variable domain reads KAGVTQTPRYLIKTRGQQVTLSCSPISGHRSVSWYQQTPGQGLQFLFEYFSETQRNKGNFPGRFSGRQFSNSRSEMNVSTLELGDSALYLCASSLVGDTEAFFGQGTRLTVV.